This TCR beta chain is from a study of shared clonotypes between healthy human individuals. Study outcomes and limitations: Memory subsets had estimated richness that was generally smaller than that of naive subsets. Apart from blood, nothing was sampled; tissue repertoires likely differ.

Comments on this clone: Its antigen is undetermined. Germline and junction disagree at one end, which may indicate a read error.

Several immunoSEQ plates received, in even portions, the genomic DNA of each subset. Generated by immunoSEQ multiplex PCR, the TCRdb table keeps only in-frame clones and is missing some. Here the sample spans about 2,500,000 clones, approximately 90% being singletons. The CDR3 spans 13 residues. The germline V gene encodes CDR1 KGHSH and CDR2 LQKENI. The specimen was naive CD4+ T cells sorted from blood. Sample subset: CD45RA+ positively selected. This clonotype was obtained from a man aged 18 to 30 in good health. The rearrangement joins TRBV18 to TRBJ2-7; TRBD2 aligns across 7 bases. This chain's CDR3 is CASSPRNSGYGNF. CDR3 bases: TGTGCCAGCTCACCTAGAAATAGCGGGTACGGGAACTTC.